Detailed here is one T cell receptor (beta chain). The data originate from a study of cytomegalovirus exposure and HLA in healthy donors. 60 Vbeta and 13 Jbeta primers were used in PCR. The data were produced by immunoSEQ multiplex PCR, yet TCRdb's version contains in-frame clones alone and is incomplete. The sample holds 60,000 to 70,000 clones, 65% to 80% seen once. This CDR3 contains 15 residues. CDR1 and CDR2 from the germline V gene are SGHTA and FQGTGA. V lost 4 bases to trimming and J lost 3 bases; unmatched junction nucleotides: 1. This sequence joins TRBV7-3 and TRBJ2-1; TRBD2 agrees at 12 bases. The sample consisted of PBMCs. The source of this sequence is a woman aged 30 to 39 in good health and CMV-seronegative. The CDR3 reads CASSSGLAGYNEQFF. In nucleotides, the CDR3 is TGTGCCAGCAGCTCGGGACTAGCGGGCTACAATGAGCAGTTCTTC. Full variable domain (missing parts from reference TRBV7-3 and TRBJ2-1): GAGVSQTPSNKVTEKGKYVELRCDPISGHTALYWYRQSLGQGPEFLIYFQGTGAADDSGLPNDRFFAVRPEGSVSTLKIQRTERGDSAVYLCASSSGLAGYNEQFFGPGTRLTVL.